Detailed here is one T cell receptor (beta chain). What this receptor recognizes is not known. No much larger clonotype is one base removed from it; base qualities were not supplied. The protocol used for the library was multiplex PCR. This sample was sequenced with an Illumina HiSeq 4000. iRepertoire HTBI primers and Arm-PCR amplification of CDR3 regions were used to construct TCR beta libraries. Before sequencing, the PCR products went through gel purification. Per the authors' processing: Gene usage analysis of CDR3 amino acid clonotypes used the roughly 60 TRBV and 12 to 15 TRBJ segments found across samples. Filtered high-quality paired reads were merged into contigs using COPE and FqMerger. BLAST was used to align contigs to IMGT TRBV, TRBD and TRBJ reference genes, and CDR3 was defined according to IMGT. Clonotypes above 0.1% frequency were classified as highly expanded clones. Shannon entropy was used to measure repertoire diversity, and the Gini coefficient was used to measure V-J evenness. A clonotype was considered public if more than one individual shared it. TCRdb reanalyzed the raw reads on its own, using fastp at Q25 for trimming and MiXCR for clone calling, and kept in-frame beta chains. Entries are consolidated by CDR3 protein sequence, retaining the most common genes and DNA. Clone size and V and J calls follow TCRdb, not the original study. Across this sample there are hundreds of thousands of distinct CDR3 sequences, with about a sixth seen only once. The top ten clones comprise roughly 29% of the sample.

These data come from a study of regulatory T cells in long-lasting Graves disease (dated by TCRdb to the early 2020s). Concerning the study at large: In the newly diagnosed Graves' disease group, patients had been taking antithyroid drugs for less than 3 months. This study used TCR sequencing and RNA sequencing of peripheral blood to compare persistent Graves' disease patients against newly diagnosed Graves' disease patients. The study took place in China and was registered as a clinical trial. A total of roughly 35 samples underwent TCR sequencing: about 13 from persistent and roughly 20 from newly diagnosed Graves' disease patients.

What the research found in general, with its limitations: Only peripheral blood was studied, because thyroid tissue, the primary lesion, was inaccessible. The small sample size was acknowledged by the authors as a limitation that may reduce accuracy. Only the TCR beta chain was sequenced and analyzed. Patients with persistent disease shared more public clonotypes (around 2,500) than newly diagnosed patients did (approximately 1,000). Lower TCR Shannon entropy and fewer highly expanded clones were observed in persistent Graves' disease patients than in newly diagnosed patients, which suggested clonal expansion.

Sample time point, as interpreted from the label and publication: newly diagnosed GD, antithyroid drugs for less than 3 months. For both TCR sequencing and RNA sequencing, RNA was extracted from PBMCs using TRIzol. Graves' disease was diagnosed according to American Thyroid Association guidelines. Patients for the study were recruited at an endocrinology department in Xi'an, China. Each patient gave 8.5 to 9.5 milliliters of peripheral blood, collected in an EDTA anticoagulant tube. Ficoll Paque Plus density gradient separation was used to isolate PBMCs, and no further T cell sorting was performed. RNA quality was checked with an Agilent 2100 Bioanalyzer and agarose gel, and concentration with a NanoDrop 2000. These data were also reused for a study on T cells in Graves' hyperthyroidism and ophthalmopathy. The second study reports: A patient counted as having stable Graves' hyperthyroidism if no progression to ophthalmopathy occurred over 18 months of follow-up. Hyperthyroidism patients were newly diagnosed, with disease duration under 2 months, and aged 18 to 65 years. Patients with uncontrolled infections, other autoimmune diseases, pregnancy or lactation were excluded. Diagnoses relied on clinical symptoms, serum thyroxine and TRAb, thyroid ultrasound and orbital computed tomography. A first-round RT-PCR of the TCR CDR3 used the HTBI primer set with the Qiagen OneStep RT-PCR kit. Blood samples also contained most of the expanded thyroid clonotypes (frequency above 0.001), which suggests that blood repertoires may reflect thyroid immune responses. A 13 V-J signature model separated ophthalmopathy from stable hyperthyroidism, with nearly 90% sensitivity and 81% to 82% specificity in cross-validation and 80%/75% in testing. In validation, the model predicted progression to ophthalmopathy a median of around six months before onset, with roughly 70% sensitivity and roughly 79% specificity. To identify TCR V-J signatures that set the groups apart, the researchers used a discovery cohort of approximately 98 patients, made up of fewer than 50 with Graves' ophthalmopathy and about 59 with stable Graves' hyperthyroidism. Whether ophthalmopathy could be predicted prospectively was tested in an independent validation cohort made up of 18 hyperthyroidism patients plus 17 patients who later progressed to ophthalmopathy. The 95 to 100 discovery patients were randomly divided into training and test sets at a 7:3 ratio. The study also compared thyroid tissue and blood T-cell repertoires from roughly six Graves' hyperthyroidism patients. After sampling, hyperthyroidism patients received methimazole starting at 30 mg daily, and ophthalmopathy patients received high-dose intravenous methylprednisolone. The libraries were constructed in a second round of multiplex PCR and then size-selected and purified. Libraries were sequenced paired-end with 100 bp reads on an Illumina HiSeq2000. SOAPnuke was used to process the raw data, with reads discarded if the reads contained adapters or uncalled bases, had a mean Phred below 15, or lacked an exact constant-primer or identifier match. High-quality paired reads were merged with COPE v1.2.5, and unique nucleotide sequences were defined as clonotypes. MiTCR v1.1 was used to align the clonotypes against IMGT TRBV, TRBD and TRBJ reference segments. Analysis was restricted to V-J combinations with a frequency above 0.0001, which covered 98% to 99.2% of repertoires. The TCS score was defined as the ratio of F50 (clonal expansion) to E x V (chaos), calculated using BLOSUM62-based TCRdist between CDR3 peptides within each V-J. Welch's t-statistics and random forest reduced 500 to 550 V-J features to 10 to 15, which were used in a naive Bayes classifier (R e1071). No statistical method was used to fix the sample size in advance, and group allocation was not hidden from the investigators. According to the paper, TCR Vbeta CDR3 sequencing was carried out on 135 peripheral blood samples, which came from fewer than 50 ophthalmopathy, around 75 hyperthyroidism and approximately 17 progressor patients.

The sequence was obtained from a middle-aged man with Graves disease. Donor details come from another sample of the same person, matched by shared clones. The sequences come from peripheral blood mononuclear cells (PBMCs), collected at new diagnosis, from a patient treated with antithyroid drugs.

CDR3 sequence: CASSVAGTGLYEQYF. The DNA reads as follows: TGTGCCAGCAGCGTGGCCGGGACAGGCCTCTACGAGCAGTACTTC. The chain couples TRBV9 to TRBJ2-7; the junction holds 8 bases that match TRBD1. Unmatched junction bases come to 7, with V trimmed by 2 bases and J by 3 bases. The CDR1 and CDR2 encoded by the germline V gene are SGDLS and YYNGEE. The CDR3 numbers 15 residues from cysteine through phenylalanine. The entry retains the CDR3 DNA only, 45 bases that are in frame from base 1. Supplemented by the reference TRBV9 and TRBJ2-7 proteins around the CDR3, the complete variable domain is DSGVTQTPKHLITATGQRVTLRCSPRSGDLSVYWYQQSLDQGLQFLIQYYNGEERAKGNILERFSAQQFPDLHSELNLSSLELGDSALYFCASSVAGTGLYEQYFGPGTRLTVT.